The rows below give T cell receptor beta chains drawn from one sample of a study of Ad26.COV2.S vaccination and SARS-CoV-2 variants. This table comes from immunoSEQ multiplex PCR, and its TCRdb copy is limited to in-frame clones, with some not included. The table has roughly 240,000 clones, 70% to 90% seen once; the top ten hold about 10%. Sequences were derived from peripheral blood, sampled in a trial of Ad26.COV2.S vaccine versus placebo. These receptor sequences come from a person aged 18-65 years who received the Ad26.COV2.S COVID-19 vaccine or a placebo. Both conserved end residues are part of each CDR3. Each record gives: clone size, V gene, D gene, J gene, CDR3 DNA, CDR3 protein. The D gene is left open where the match is weak. Rows give clone size only sometimes, using once, few, many, or a class for an expanded clone.

-	TRBV7-3	TRBD1	TRBJ1-1	TGTGCCAGCAGCCCCGGGACAGGGAGGGCTTTCTTT	CASSPGTGRAFF
-	TRBV29-1	TRBD1	TRBJ1-2	TGCAGCGTTGAAGGACAGGGAACGTATGGCTACACCTTC	CSVEGQGTYGYTF
-	TRBV7-2	TRBD1	TRBJ1-1	TGTGCCAGCAACCTAGGGGGCGCCGGAATGACTGAAGCTTTCTTT	CASNLGGAGMTEAFF
-	TRBV7-9	TRBD1	TRBJ1-5	TGTGCCAGCAGCTCGGGACAGGCTAAACTGGGGGGGGAGCCCCAGCATTTT	CASSSGQAKLGGEPQHF
-	TRBV6-2/TRBV6-3	-	TRBJ1-1	TGTGCCAGCAGTTTGAGGGGAACGGGAGCTTCAAACACTGAAGCTTTCTTT	CASSLRGTGASNTEAFF
few	TRBV7-6	-	TRBJ2-2	TGTGCCAGCAGCTTACTAAATACCGGGACCCTATCCGGGGAGCTGTTTTTT	CASSLLNTGTLSGELFF
-	TRBV19	TRBD1	TRBJ2-7	TGTGCCAGTATCACCCGGGACAGGGTTGCCCAGGGGCAGTACTTC	CASITRDRVAQGQYF
-	TRBV4-3	TRBD2	TRBJ2-1	TGCGCCAGCAGCCAAAAAAGGACTAGCGGGGGGGTTAATGAGCAGTTCTTC	CASSQKRTSGGVNEQFF
-	TRBV27	-	TRBJ1-5	TGTGCCAGCAGTGCGTATGGCCCCGGGGCAGCAAATAGCAATCAGCCCCAGCATTTT	CASSAYGPGAANSNQPQHF
-	TRBV9	TRBD2	TRBJ2-2	TGTGCCAGCAGCGGACGACTAGCGGGAGAGCCCGGGGAGCTGTTTTTT	CASSGRLAGEPGELFF
many	TRBV3-1/TRBV3-2	-	TRBJ2-1	TGTGCCAGCAGCCACGCTCGCGAGGATCAACTCGGCAATGAGCAGTTCTTC	CASSHAREDQLGNEQFF
-	TRBV27	TRBD1	TRBJ1-2	TGTGCCAGCAGTAGACAGGGAGGTCATGGCTACACCTTC	CASSRQGGHGYTF
-	TRBV5-4	TRBD2	TRBJ2-7	TGTGCCAGCAGCCCTAAGACTAGCGGGGTATACGAGCAGTACTTC	CASSPKTSGVYEQYF
-	TRBV5-6	TRBD1	TRBJ1-3	TGTGCCAGCAGCTTGGTGGGACAGGGGGCGAACACCATATATTTT	CASSLVGQGANTIYF
-	TRBV12-3/TRBV12-4	-	TRBJ2-3	TGTGCCAGCAGGCGCCCCACGCCCGATACGCAGTATTTT	CASRRPTPDTQYF
-	TRBV6-5	TRBD2	TRBJ2-7	TGTGCCAGCAGTTTAACAGCGGGAGCTTACGAGCAGTACTTC	CASSLTAGAYEQYF
-	TRBV5-1	-	TRBJ2-3	TGCGCCAGCAGGACTTCAGGGACTACAGATACGCAGTATTTT	CASRTSGTTDTQYF
once	TRBV25-1	-	TRBJ1-4	TGTGCCAGCACCGGTCGAAACGGGGGGGAAAAACTGTTTTTT	CASTGRNGGEKLFF
-	TRBV13	-	TRBJ1-2	TGTGCCAGCAGCTCCCGCGCCGGGCAACAAAACTATGGCTACACCTTC	CASSSRAGQQNYGYTF
few	TRBV6-5	-	TRBJ1-6	TGTGCCAGCAGTTACCCGGGGGCAAATTCACCCCTCCACTTT	CASSYPGANSPLHF
-	TRBV19	TRBD2	TRBJ2-1	TGTGCCAGTAGTACTATAGCGGGAGGAATCTACAATGAGCAGTTCTTC	CASSTIAGGIYNEQFF
-	TRBV6-2/TRBV6-3	-	TRBJ2-3	TGTGCCAGCAGTTATCTCGGACTTCGGGCAGATACGCAGTATTTT	CASSYLGLRADTQYF
-	TRBV7-8	-	TRBJ2-7	TGTGCCAGCAGCCCCCAAATCTACGAGCAGTACTTC	CASSPQIYEQYF
once	TRBV5-5	TRBD2	TRBJ2-5	TGTGCCAGCAGCAGGCCTAGCGGGGGCGGCGAGACCCAGTACTTC	CASSRPSGGGETQYF
-	TRBV18	-	TRBJ2-7	TGTGCCAGCTCACCCCTTTCTAGAGCCGGGGAGCAGTACTTC	CASSPLSRAGEQYF
-	TRBV10-3	TRBD2	TRBJ2-1	TGTGCCATCCAAGGGACTAGCGGGGGGGCCCGACAGTTCTTC	CAIQGTSGGARQFF
once	TRBV11-1	-	TRBJ2-7	TGTGCCAGCAGCCGGGACTCGATTTACGAGCAGTACTTC	CASSRDSIYEQYF
-	TRBV5-6	-	TRBJ1-2	TGTGCCAGCAGCTTCTGGGGAGAGGGTAACTATGGCTACACCTTC	CASSFWGEGNYGYTF
-	TRBV19	-	TRBJ2-2	TGTGCCAGTAGTATCTCGTCGGCAGCGGGCGTCGGGGAGCTGTTTTTT	CASSISSAAGVGELFF
-	TRBV11-1	-	TRBJ2-1	TGTGCCAGCAGCTTCCAGACAGGCTCCTACAATGAGCAGTTCTTC	CASSFQTGSYNEQFF
-	TRBV24-1	-	TRBJ2-1	TGTGCCACCAGTGATTTTCAGGGGGGTCTCTACAATGAGCAGTTCTTC	CATSDFQGGLYNEQFF
-	TRBV20-1	-	TRBJ2-7	TGCAGTGCGAATAATTACGAGCAGTACTTC	CSANNYEQYF
-	TRBV18	TRBD1	TRBJ1-1	TGTGCCAGCTCACCTGACAGGGGAGGCACTGAAGCTTTCTTT	CASSPDRGGTEAFF
-	TRBV9	-	TRBJ2-7	TGTGCCAGCAGCGTAGAGGAGGGGCCCTACGAGCAGTACTTC	CASSVEEGPYEQYF
-	TRBV7-3	TRBD1	TRBJ2-3	TGTGCCAGCAGCTTGTGGACAGGGCCCACAGATACGCAGTATTTT	CASSLWTGPTDTQYF
-	TRBV5-5	-	TRBJ2-5	TGTGCCAGCAGCTTGGTTGAGATGGGAGGCCAAGAGACCCAGTACTTC	CASSLVEMGGQETQYF
-	TRBV5-6	-	TRBJ2-1	TGTGCCAGCGGCGAGACGGACTACAATGAGCAGTTCTTC	CASGETDYNEQFF
few	TRBV7-9	-	TRBJ2-7	TGTGCCAGCAGCCCTGGAGACATTTATTACGAGCAGTACTTC	CASSPGDIYYEQYF
once	TRBV5-1	TRBD1	TRBJ1-4	TGCGCCAGCAGCTCACAGGGGGCAAAGGATGAAAAACTGTTTTTT	CASSSQGAKDEKLFF
-	TRBV3-1/TRBV3-2	TRBD1	TRBJ2-7	TGTGCCAGCAGCTTCCGGGACAGGACCTACGAGCAGTACTTC	CASSFRDRTYEQYF
-	TRBV9	-	TRBJ2-7	TGTGCCAGCAGCGTGAGGGGGGACAGCTCCTACGAGCAGTACTTC	CASSVRGDSSYEQYF
-	TRBV28	-	TRBJ2-1	TGTGCCAGCAGGACGATGAATGAGCAGTTCTTC	CASRTMNEQFF
-	TRBV3-1/TRBV3-2	TRBD2	TRBJ2-1	TGTGCCAGCAGCGGGGGGGATAGCAATGAGCAGTTCTTC	CASSGGDSNEQFF
-	TRBV27	TRBD1	TRBJ2-1	TGTGCCAGTCACGACAGGGGGCACTACAATGAGCAGTTCTTC	CASHDRGHYNEQFF
-	TRBV6-5	-	TRBJ1-2	TGTGCCAGCAGTTACGCCCGGACAGCGAACTATGGCTACACCTTC	CASSYARTANYGYTF
-	TRBV13	-	TRBJ2-5	TGTGCCAGCAGCTTAGCAAAAGGGAGGAGCGGAGAGACCCAGTACTTC	CASSLAKGRSGETQYF
-	TRBV4-1	-	TRBJ1-2	TGCGCCAGCAAGACCGGAAGACGGGGGAACTATGGCTACACCTTC	CASKTGRRGNYGYTF
-	TRBV30	-	TRBJ2-1	TGTGCCTGGAAGAGGACGGTGTTCGAGGAGCAGTTCTTC	CAWKRTVFEEQFF
-	TRBV19	TRBD1	TRBJ2-2	TGTGCCAGTAGTACCGGACAGGGTCGGACCGGGGAGCTGTTTTTT	CASSTGQGRTGELFF
-	TRBV6-5	-	TRBJ2-1	TGTGCCAGCAGTTACGGGCCGGGAGGGCAGGGGGATGAGCAGTTCTTC	CASSYGPGGQGDEQFF
once	TRBV9	-	TRBJ1-1	TGTGCCAGCAGCGCTACAGGGAGGGTCGCTGAAGCTTTCTTT	CASSATGRVAEAFF
-	TRBV5-4	TRBD1	TRBJ2-3	TGTGCCAGCAGCCGGGGACAGGGAGGAACAGATACGCAGTATTTT	CASSRGQGGTDTQYF
-	TRBV5-4	-	TRBJ1-1	TGTGCCAGCAGCTTGGGGGGAGACACTGAAGCTTTCTTT	CASSLGGDTEAFF